Below are 20 T cell receptor beta chains sequenced from a single sample in a study of T cell changes during pregnancy in multiple sclerosis. Using immunoSEQ multiplex PCR, the repertoire was profiled, and TCRdb retains in-frame clones only, with some absent. The sample holds about 55,000 clones, about 94% seen once. Sample: CD8+ T cells from peripheral blood mononuclear cells, taken after pregnancy. The origin of the receptors is a female donor with multiple sclerosis, enrolled in a pregnancy study.

The genes are TRBV9 and TRBJ2-2; D possibly corresponds to TRBD1 (8 bases). Trimming took off 0 bases at V and 4 bases at J, with 16 bases between the two ends. Germline CDR1 reads SGDLS; CDR2 reads YYNGEE. The CDR3 covers 17 residues. CDR3 coding DNA: TGTGCCAGCAGCGTAGGAACAGGGGGGGCGGGCACCGGGGAGCTGTTTTTT. This sequence encodes CASSVGTGGAGTGELFF.

The chain carries TRBV18 and TRBJ2-5; TRBD1 is a possible D gene (6 bases). With 3 bases removed from V and 0 bases from J, the gap between germline ends came to 11 bases. Germline V gene sequence: CDR1 KGHSH, CDR2 LQKENI. This CDR3 spans 15 amino acids. The CDR3 DNA follows: TGTGCCAGCTCACCTGGACAGATCTACCAAGAGACCCAGTACTTC. It encodes CASSPGQIYQETQYF.

The chain joins TRBV6-5 to TRBJ2-7, with a tentative D call TRBD2 (6 bases). The CDR3 sequence is 12 residues long. Germline V gene data show CDR1 as MNHEY and CDR2 as SVGAGI. V lost 4 bases and J 5 bases, leaving 9 bases between the germline ends. The CDR3 is CASSSPGDEQYF. The CDR3 region has the DNA TGTGCCAGCAGTTCCCCGGGAGACGAGCAGTACTTC.

This chain joins TRBV6-5 and TRBJ2-1, with D maybe TRBD2 (6 bases). Trimming stripped 5 bases from V and 7 bases from J, with 18 bases between. The CDR3 has 15 residues. Germline CDR1 MNHEY, CDR2 SVGAGI. The CDR3, as DNA: TGTGCCAGCAGTGTCGGGGTATGGGCGGGAAATGAGCAGTTCTTC. It encodes CASSVGVWAGNEQFF.

The chain joins TRBV9 to TRBJ1-4, with TRBD1 as a possible D gene (5 bases). Germline loops: CDR1 SGDLS, CDR2 YYNGEE. Trimming shortened V by 2 bases and J by 5 bases, and 13 bases separated the two germline ends. The CDR3 loop spans 15 amino acids. CDR3: CASSVGLGGNEKLFF. The CDR3 region has the DNA TGTGCCAGCAGCGTGGGATTGGGGGGAAATGAAAAACTGTTTTTT.

The CDR3 loop reads CASSIDPGGEYEQYF. CDR3 coding DNA: TGTGCCAGTAGTATAGATCCGGGAGGGGAGTACGAGCAGTACTTC. This rearrangement joins TRBV19 to TRBJ2-7, with 8 positions matching TRBD2. The germline V gene has CDR1 LNHDA and CDR2 SQIVND (reference sequence). The CDR3 loop spans 15 amino acids. V was pared by 0 bases and J by 4 bases, with 5 bases of the junction left unmatched. Filled out from reference TRBV19 and TRBJ2-7, the complete variable domain reads DGGITQSPKYLFRKEGQNVTLSCEQNLNHDAMYWYRQDPGQGLRLIYYSQIVNDFQKGDIAEGYSVSREKKESFPLTVTSAQKNPTAFYLCASSIDPGGEYEQYFGPGTRLTVT.

This chain connects TRBV11-2 to TRBJ1-2; TRBD1 agrees at 8 bases. From germline, CDR1 is SGHAT and CDR2 FQNNGV. The CDR3 totals 15 residues. Trimming at V came to 0 bases and at J to 7 bases, leaving 7 bases not matched to a gene. The CDR3 here is CASSLDWTGIRGYTF. CDR3 DNA sequence: TGTGCCAGCAGCTTAGACTGGACAGGGATCCGTGGCTACACCTTC.

This clone was seen just once. V and J are TRBV7-9 and TRBJ1-1; possibly TRBD1 for D (5 bases). There are 13 residues in the CDR3. Trimming removed 7 bases at V and 3 bases at J, with 12 bases between. The germline V gene has CDR1 SEHNR and CDR2 FQNEAQ (reference sequence). CDR3 sequence (DNA): TGTGCCAGCAATACCCGGGGGGACACTGAAGCTTTCTTT. It specifies CASNTRGDTEAFF.

The chain has TRBV28 and TRBJ2-7; D might be TRBD1 (5 bases). V was shortened by 7 bases and J by 0 bases, with 16 bases between the two germline ends. Germline V gene sequence: CDR1 MDHEN, CDR2 SYDVKM. The CDR3 has 15 amino acids. The CDR3 loop is CASTWGASSSYEQYF. The CDR3 DNA reads as TGTGCCAGCACCTGGGGCGCCTCGAGCTCCTACGAGCAGTACTTC.

The CDR3 sequence: CASSQEGAGAVYEQYF. CDR3 in DNA: TGCGCCAGCAGCCAAGAAGGGGCGGGAGCTGTCTACGAGCAGTACTTC. The chain uses TRBV4-1 and TRBJ2-7; 7 positions match TRBD2. The CDR3 extends over 16 amino acids. Germline-derived CDR1 and CDR2 are MGHRA and YSYEKL. Trimming at V came to 0 bases and at J to 3 bases, leaving 8 bases not matched to a gene.

This chain connects TRBV19 to TRBJ2-1; possibly TRBD1 for D (5 bases). The CDR3 extends over 13 amino acids. The V end lost 3 bases, the J end lost 9 bases, and 12 bases lay between the germline ends. The germline V gene has CDR1 LNHDA and CDR2 SQIVND (reference sequence). The CDR3 bases are TGTGCCAGTAGTATCCTCCGTGGGGCTGAGCAGTTCTTC. Translation gives CASSILRGAEQFF.

The V call is TRBV5-1, the J call TRBJ2-1; the match to TRBD2 covers 10 bases. With V trimmed by 0 bases and J by 0 bases, 0 bases remained unmatched. The CDR3 extends over 16 amino acids. Germline V gene lookup returns CDR1 SGHRS and CDR2 YFSETQ. The DNA of the CDR3 is TGCGCCAGCAGCTTGGAGCGGGAGGGCTCCTACAATGAGCAGTTCTTC. Its translation: CASSLEREGSYNEQFF.

The V and J genes are TRBV6-1 and TRBJ1-1; TRBD1 matches at 8 bases. J gave up 6 bases and V 3 bases, and 3 bases lay outside the gene matches. This CDR3 is built from 13 residues. CDR1 and CDR2 (germline): MNHNS, SASEGT. The chain's CDR3 is CASSEVQGAEAFF. CDR3 sequence (DNA): TGTGCCAGCAGTGAGGTACAGGGGGCTGAAGCTTTCTTT.

The V and J genes are TRBV6-5 and TRBJ2-1; 9 bases line up with TRBD2. V shed 3 bases, J shed 8 bases, and the junction held 11 bases outside the gene matches. This CDR3 contains 16 residues. Germline CDR1 MNHEY, CDR2 SVGAGI. The CDR3 sequence: CASSYRGASGTHEQFF. The CDR3 DNA follows: TGTGCCAGCAGTTATCGGGGCGCTAGCGGGACCCATGAGCAGTTCTTC.

The V gene is TRBV19, the J gene TRBJ1-5; TRBD1 matches at 7 bases. Trimming at V came to 5 bases and at J to 4 bases, leaving 11 bases not matched to a gene. In germline, CDR1 is LNHDA, CDR2 SQIVND (reference sequence). This CDR3 contains 16 residues. As DNA, the CDR3 is TGTGCCAGTAGTCCTGCCTTTGGGACAGAAAATCAGCCCCAGCATTTT. Its protein product is CASSPAFGTENQPQHF. Full variable domain (missing parts from reference TRBV19 and TRBJ1-5): DGGITQSPKYLFRKEGQNVTLSCEQNLNHDAMYWYRQDPGQGLRLIYYSQIVNDFQKGDIAEGYSVSREKKESFPLTVTSAQKNPTAFYLCASSPAFGTENQPQHFGDGTRLSIL.

This rearrangement joins TRBV2 to TRBJ2-1; 12 bases line up with TRBD1. CDR1 and CDR2 from the germline V gene are SNHLY and FYNNEI. Trimming took 8 bases from V and 9 from J; bases not matched to a gene: 17. This CDR3 has 17 amino acids. The CDR3 nucleotides are TGTGCCAGCGGACCCCCTTTGGGACAGGGGGCGGCCAGTGAGCAGTTCTTC. Its translation is CASGPPLGQGAASEQFF.

J is TRBJ1-2 and V is TRBV30; no clear D gene. This CDR3 is 12 amino acids long. Germline assignment: CDR1 GTSNPN and CDR2 SVGIG (reference sequence). Trimming took off 8 bases at V and 5 bases at J, with 15 bases between the two ends. CDR3 in DNA: TGTGCCCGGTCCGATCTGTCGTATGGCTACACCTTC. It specifies CARSDLSYGYTF.

This chain uses TRBV27 with TRBJ1-1; 7 bases align to TRBD1. CDR1 is MNHEY, CDR2 SMNVEV, per germline (reference sequence). V trimming: 6 bases; J trimming: 4 bases; junction bases outside the gene matches: 17. There are 17 residues in the CDR3. CDR3: CASRPKPWRGPATEAFF. CDR3 bases: TGTGCCAGCAGACCAAAACCCTGGAGGGGGCCGGCCACTGAAGCTTTCTTT.

This clone was counted once. The chain uses TRBV5-1 and TRBJ2-7; D remains unclear. This CDR3 is 13 amino acids long. Germline assignment: CDR1 SGHRS and CDR2 YFSETQ. V was pared by 0 bases and J by 3 bases, with 7 bases between. The CDR3 coding sequence is TGCGCCAGCAGCTTGGCCCCCTACTACGAGCAGTACTTC. Translated, it gives CASSLAPYYEQYF.

This chain connects TRBV6-1 to TRBJ2-7; 10 bases match TRBD2. Germline CDR1 reads MNHNS; CDR2 reads SASEGT. V shed 2 bases, J shed 4 bases, and the junction held 11 bases outside the gene matches. The CDR3 sequence is 17 residues long. CDR3 nucleotides: TGTGCCAGCAGTGAACAAGTACTGAGCGGGAGGGCATACGAGCAGTACTTC. This sequence encodes CASSEQVLSGRAYEQYF.